A single sample is the source of the 26 T cell receptor beta chains below, sequenced in a study of shared clonotypes between healthy human individuals. Clones were sequenced by immunoSEQ multiplex PCR, and TCRdb holds only the in-frame ones, with some missing. Found here are 850,000 to 1,100,000 clones, 77% of them singletons; the top ten hold over 0.8%. Sequenced input: memory CD4+ T cells from PBMCs. The subset is: CD45RA-negative fraction. Receptor source: a man aged 18 to 30 in good health. Some clones in this sample may be carry-over from other donors' samples.

A remark on this clone: This clone may be a read error of a much larger clone one base away. This chain joins TRBV5-1 and TRBJ2-3; 11 positions agree with TRBD2. This CDR3 contains 16 residues. CDR1 is SGHRS, CDR2 YFSETQ, per germline. CDR3 protein: CASSFTSGRDTDAQYF. In DNA, the CDR3 is TGCGCCAGCAGCTTTACTAGCGGGAGAGACACAGATGCGCAGTATTTT.

As to this clone: The junction departs from germline at one end; a sequencing error may be responsible. The identical CDR3 is also encoded by other nucleotide sequences in the sample. This rearrangement joins TRBV10-3 to TRBJ1-1; a possible D gene is TRBD1 (6 bases). This CDR3 comprises 13 residues. CDR1 and CDR2 (germline): ENHRY, SYGVKD. The CDR3 here is CTIATGSDTEAFF. DNA for the CDR3: TGTACCATAGCGACAGGTAGTGACACTGAAGCTTTCTTT.

This clone has just one count. The chain is built from TRBV5-1 and TRBJ1-5; D is ambiguous. V gave up 3 bases and J gave up 0 bases, with 19 bases separating them. Germline V gene sequence: CDR1 SGHRS, CDR2 YFSETQ. This CDR3 has 18 residues. CDR3 residues: CASSSTPSGSYSNQPQHF. The CDR3 nucleotides are TGCGCCAGCAGCTCGACCCCATCCGGATCCTATAGCAATCAGCCCCAGCATTTT.

The V gene is TRBV29-1, the J gene TRBJ2-1; 9 bases line up with TRBD1. The V segment lost 6 bases and the J segment 9 bases; nucleotides outside the gene matches: 3. The CDR3 has 11 residues. Germline V gene sequence: CDR1 SQVTM, CDR2 ANQGSEA. The CDR3 region has the DNA TGCAGCGTAAAGACAGGGGGTGAGCAGTTCTTC. This gives the protein CSVKTGGEQFF.

This chain uses TRBV6-1 with TRBJ1-2, with D possibly matching TRBD1 (5 bases). The CDR3 consists of 14 residues. The germline V and J ends were trimmed by 7 bases and 0 bases, with 12 bases remaining between them. Germline CDR1 MNHNS, CDR2 SASEGT. CDR3 in amino acids: CASNRDGANYGYTF. The CDR3 DNA sequence: TGTGCCAGCAATCGGGACGGAGCTAACTATGGCTACACCTTC.

The chain combines TRBV7-2 with TRBJ2-5; D is possibly TRBD2 (5 bases). This CDR3 is 14 amino acids long. Germline-derived CDR1 and CDR2 are SGHTA and FQGNSA. V lost 5 bases to trimming and J lost 5 bases, with 15 bases between them. In DNA, the CDR3 is TGTGCCAGCAGCGGTTCTCCGGGCGGGGAGACCCAGTACTTC. This sequence encodes CASSGSPGGETQYF.

The V call is TRBV7-2, the J call TRBJ2-2; no firm D call. The CDR3 length is 14 residues. In germline, CDR1 is SGHTA, CDR2 FQGNSA. Trimming left V 1 base short and J 5 bases short, with 8 bases between. This CDR3 is CASSLDPGTGELFF. In DNA, the CDR3 is TGTGCCAGCAGCTTAGACCCCGGGACCGGGGAGCTGTTTTTT.

V is TRBV6-5 and J is TRBJ1-1; 7 bases align to TRBD1. This CDR3 spans 13 amino acids. J was trimmed by 1 base and V by 6 bases; bases with no gene match: 2. Germline loops: CDR1 MNHEY, CDR2 SVGAGI. The DNA for the CDR3 is TGTGCCAGCAGACGGACAGGGAACACTGAAGCTTTCTTT. It yields the protein CASRRTGNTEAFF.

With respect to this clone: Other DNA variants within this sample encode the same CDR3. V is TRBV18 and J is TRBJ1-4; TRBD1 is a possible D gene (5 bases). Trimming stripped 2 bases from V and 7 bases from J, with 8 bases between. Germline assignment: CDR1 KGHSH and CDR2 LQKENI. The CDR3 has 13 amino acids. The CDR3 reads CASSPGAGEKLFF. The CDR3 DNA is TGTGCCAGCTCACCAGGGGCAGGTGAAAAACTGTTTTTT.

The rearrangement links TRBV29-1 to TRBJ2-5; no firm D call. V was cut by 3 bases and J by 4 bases, with 9 bases left in between. The CDR3 totals 12 residues. CDR1 SQVTM and CDR2 ANQGSEA come from the germline V gene. The CDR3 bases are TGCAGCGTTGAGACAAGGGTAGAGACCCAGTACTTC. It specifies CSVETRVETQYF.

This clone was detected a few times. The rearrangement links TRBV28 to TRBJ2-1; tentative D call: TRBD1 (6 bases). CDR1 is MDHEN and CDR2 is SYDVKM in the germline V gene. The CDR3 covers 14 residues. V was pared by 7 bases and J by 8 bases, with 18 bases between. The CDR3 protein is CASNQGGEGHEQFF. CDR3 nucleotide sequence: TGTGCCAGCAACCAAGGGGGAGAGGGGCATGAGCAGTTCTTC.

The chain combines TRBV14 with TRBJ2-5, with TRBD1 matching 7 bases. This CDR3 spans 16 amino acids. CDR1 and CDR2 from the germline V gene are SGHDN and FVKESK. V dropped 6 bases and J dropped 5; count of bases not matched to a gene: 15. Here the CDR3 DNA reads TGTGCCAGCAGTCGAATTCTTACAGGGGTTCATGAGACCCAGTACTTC. Its translation: CASSRILTGVHETQYF.

The table lists this clone with many counts. The J gene is TRBJ2-1, the V gene TRBV9; 10 bases match TRBD2. The length of the CDR3 is 15 residues. V lost 4 bases to trimming and J lost 4 bases; unmatched junction nucleotides: 5. CDR1 is SGDLS, CDR2 YYNGEE, per germline. CDR3 in amino acids: CASSPGTSVYNEQFF. In DNA, the CDR3 is TGTGCCAGCAGCCCCGGGACTAGCGTTTACAATGAGCAGTTCTTC.

CDR3: CASSQINEQYF. For the CDR3, the DNA is TGTGCCAGCAGCCAAATCAACGAGCAGTACTTC. This chain connects TRBV14 to TRBJ2-7; no clear D. Germline assignment: CDR1 SGHDN and CDR2 FVKESK. V lost 2 bases to trimming and J lost 5 bases, with 4 bases between them. CDR3 length: 11 residues.

To note about this clone: The junction shows a germline mismatch at one end, possibly a read error. J is TRBJ2-2 and V is TRBV6-1, with D perhaps matching TRBD1 or TRBD2 (5 bases each). This CDR3 is built from 15 residues. Germline CDR1 MNHNS, CDR2 SASEGT. This CDR3 reads CASSEEEGDTRELFF. The CDR3, as DNA: TGTGCCAGCAGTGAAGAAGAAGGAGACACCAGGGAGTTGTTTTTT.

As concerns this clone: Other DNA sequences in this specimen translate into the identical CDR3. V usage is TRBV18 and J usage is TRBJ1-4, with TRBD1 matching 8 bases. The CDR3 runs to 16 residues. The V and J ends lost 2 bases and 4 bases, in that order; junction bases with no gene match: 6. Germline V gives CDR1 KGHSH, CDR2 LQKENI. This CDR3 reads CASSPTGTGNNEKLFF. The CDR3 DNA follows: TGTGCCAGCTCACCAACCGGGACAGGCAATAATGAAAAACTGTTTTTT.

The chain recombines TRBV10-1 with TRBJ2-7; D remains ambiguous. This CDR3 is 12 amino acids long. With 11 bases removed from V and 2 bases from J, the gap between germline ends came to 13 bases. Germline lookup yields CDR1 WNHNN and CDR2 SYGVQD (reference sequence). CDR3 sequence (DNA): TGCGCCTACACGACGGTAGCCTACGAGCAGTACTTC. This codes for CAYTTVAYEQYF.

Note on this clone: The sample carries other DNA sequences with the same CDR3. The chain is built from TRBV15 and TRBJ2-7; 10 bases align to TRBD1. CDR1 is LNHNV and CDR2 is YYDKDF in the germline V gene (reference sequence). The trim removed 0 bases at V and 2 bases at J, leaving 4 bases unmatched. This CDR3 is built from 16 residues. CDR3 residues: CATSREPGQGTYEQYF. The CDR3 region has the DNA TGTGCCACCAGCAGAGAACCGGGACAGGGGACCTACGAGCAGTACTTC. Together with reference TRBV15 and TRBJ2-7, the CDR3 gives the full variable domain: DAMVIQNPRYQVTQFGKPVTLSCSQTLNHNVMYWYQQKSSQAPKLLFHYYDKDFNNEADTPDNFQSRRPNTSFCFLDIRSPGLGDTAMYLCATSREPGQGTYEQYFGPGTRLTVT.

The CDR3 DNA is TGTGCCAGCAGCCCCTGGACAGGGGAGGGAGGCTACACCTTC. It is translated as CASSPWTGEGGYTF. The chain combines TRBV7-8 with TRBJ1-2; 9 bases match TRBD1. The CDR3 consists of 14 residues. Unmatched junction bases numbered 9, after V lost 5 bases and J lost 8 bases. CDR1 SGHVS and CDR2 FQNEAQ come from the germline V gene.

The V and J genes are TRBV7-2 and TRBJ2-1; D is possibly TRBD1 (6 bases). The CDR3 has 12 residues. Germline V gene lookup returns CDR1 SGHTA and CDR2 FQGNSA. Trimming took 0 bases from V and 10 from J, leaving 7 bases between them. The DNA of the CDR3 is TGTGCCAGCAGCTTAGCGAGGGGGGAGCAGTTCTTC. It codes for CASSLARGEQFF.

This clone has at least ten counts. The chain recombines TRBV28 with TRBJ1-2; possibly TRBD1 for D (5 bases). Trimming took 1 base from V and 12 from J, leaving 21 bases between them. Per germline, CDR1 MDHEN and CDR2 SYDVKM. The CDR3 loop spans 15 amino acids. CDR3 loop: CASSLSGTLSGENTF. The CDR3 nucleotides read TGTGCCAGCAGTTTATCAGGGACCCTTTCGGGCGAGAACACCTTC.

The genes are TRBV2 and TRBJ2-1; D gene uncertain. The CDR3 covers 11 residues. V gave up 6 bases and J gave up 12 bases, with 12 bases separating them. Germline loops: CDR1 SNHLY, CDR2 FYNNEI. CDR3: CASRGLSRQFF. Written as DNA, the CDR3 is TGTGCCAGCAGGGGCCTTAGCCGGCAGTTCTTC.

The chain joins TRBV9 to TRBJ2-5; TRBD2 is a possible D gene (6 bases). This CDR3 spans 15 amino acids. Germline CDR1 SGDLS, CDR2 YYNGEE. V was clipped by 0 bases and J by 5 bases, with 14 bases between them. This chain's CDR3 is CASSVVGGVRETQYF. CDR3 sequence (DNA): TGTGCCAGCAGCGTAGTTGGAGGGGTTAGGGAGACCCAGTACTTC.

The chain links TRBV5-1 to TRBJ1-4; no definite D call. V was cut by 0 bases and J by 3 bases, with 6 bases left in between. Germline V lookup: CDR1 SGHRS, CDR2 YFSETQ. This CDR3 is 14 amino acids long. CDR3 DNA sequence: TGCGCCAGCAGCTTGGGGGATGCTAATGAAAAACTGTTTTTT. This gives the protein CASSLGDANEKLFF.

CDR3 sequence: CASSGNEQPQHF. For the CDR3, the DNA is TGTGCCAGCAGTGGGAATGAACAGCCCCAGCATTTT. The chain combines TRBV2 with TRBJ1-5; D unclear. The CDR3 has 12 amino acids. V lost 4 bases and J 7 bases, leaving 8 bases between the germline ends. Germline CDR1 is SNHLY and CDR2 is FYNNEI.

V and J are TRBV6-5 and TRBJ1-4; D call uncertain. This CDR3 has 14 residues. Trimming took off 6 bases at V and 5 bases at J, with 13 bases between the two ends. CDR1 MNHEY and CDR2 SVGAGI come from the germline V gene. Here the CDR3 DNA reads TGTGCCAGCAGAGGACGGAATTGGAATGAAAAACTGTTTTTT. Amino acids: CASRGRNWNEKLFF.